Sequencing of this T cell receptor (beta chain) was carried out in a study of T cell responses to AZD1222 COVID-19 vaccine. Regarding the study as a whole: Within unmutated variant regions lay the reported targets of nearly half of spike-specific TCRs. Dominant at 160-218 and 743-854, vaccine-associated CD4 TCRs also spanned spike. Only five or six individuals given AZD1222 were seropositive at baseline. Recipients of two AZD1222 doses showed rising Spike-specific TCR breadth and depth.

As for this clone: The antigen is unknown.

The table came from immunoSEQ multiplex PCR; TCRdb's copy has only in-frame clones and leaves some out. Found here are about 110,000 clones, 70% to 90% of them singletons; the top ten hold roughly 13%. There are 12 residues in the CDR3. V was shortened by 3 bases and J by 9 bases, with 11 bases between the two germline ends. Germline lookup yields CDR1 WSHSY and CDR2 SAAADI. This clonotype originated in an adult in good health. The specimen comprised peripheral blood, sampled on day 0 of MenACWY control vaccination. The V gene is TRBV10-2, the J gene TRBJ1-2; tentative D call: TRBD1 (5 bases). The CDR3 protein is CASSEVGERYTF. The CDR3 nucleotides read TGCGCCAGCAGTGAAGTGGGGGAGCGCTACACCTTC.